This TCR beta chain was identified during a study of blood T cell repertoires in COVID-19. Overall study context: The analysed material was cDNA or gDNA that came from T cells, B-cell-depleted T cells, or PBMCs.

V was trimmed by 10 bases and J by 5 bases, leaving 11 bases between them. The CDR3 has 11 residues. Looked up from germline, CDR1 is MDHEN and CDR2 is SYDVKM. Original processing methods: The authors estimated nucleated cell counts from reference gene primer amplification. Measured with immunoSEQ multiplex PCR; TCRdb has only the in-frame clones, and not every one. V and J calls and clone size come straight from that table; D and trimming were deduced from the DNA. The table includes 150,000 to 200,000 clones, around 87% detected once. Followed over time, Seattle patients had been enrolled while infection was active.

The chain recombines TRBV28 with TRBJ1-1; D not certain. The receptor's source is a woman in her sixties or seventies with COVID-19, enrolled during active disease. Sequenced material: peripheral blood. CDR3 sequence: CATTTRTEAFF. CDR3 coding DNA: TGTGCCACCACTACAAGGACTGAAGCTTTCTTT. The full variable domain, in which reference TRBV28 and TRBJ1-1 provide the parts outside the CDR3, is DVKVTQSSRYLVKRTGEKVFLECVQDMDHENMFWYRQDPGLGLRLIYFSYDVKMKEKGDIPEGYSVSREKKERFSLILESASTNQTSMYLCATTTRTEAFFGQGTRLTVV.